The T cell receptor (beta chain) described here comes from a study of T cell responses to AZD1222 COVID-19 vaccine. Details on this clone: Its antigen is not known.

Generated by immunoSEQ multiplex PCR, the TCRdb table keeps only in-frame clones and is missing some. The sample yields 150,000 to 200,000 clones, approximately 86% seen once. Germline trimming cut 7 bases from V and 2 bases from J; bases unmatched to any gene: 7. The germline CDR1 and CDR2 sequences are SQVTM and ANQGSEA. CDR3 length equals 13 residues. Findings and limits, study-wide: The study found vaccine-associated CD4 TCRs spanning spike, dominant at 160-218 and 743-854.

The study pooled second doses at about 4 or about 12 weeks. The material was peripheral blood, obtained 28 days after the second AZD1222 dose. The V gene is TRBV29-1, the J gene TRBJ1-2, with 7 bases lining up with TRBD1. This TCR derives from an adult who received the AZD1222 COVID-19 vaccine. CDR3 bases: TGCAGCGACACGGGACAGCCAAACTATGGCTACACCTTC. This sequence encodes CSDTGQPNYGYTF. Full variable domain (missing parts from reference TRBV29-1 and TRBJ1-2): SAVISQKPSRDICQRGTSLTIQCQVDSQVTMMFWYRQQPGQSLTLIATANQGSEATYESGFVIDKFPISRPNLTFSTLTVSNMSPEDSSIYLCSDTGQPNYGYTFGSGTRLTVV.